A selection of T cell receptor beta chains follows, all from one sample in a study of post-analysis software for immune sequencing data. TCRdb reprocessed the PCR reads via MiXCR and lists one record per CDR3 protein. This sample has more than 450,000 distinct CDR3 sequences, with roughly 34% found just once. The specimen sequenced was blood. Receptor source: a girl aged 2-17 years with multiple sclerosis. The CDR3 runs from the conserved cysteine through the conserved F or W. The D gene is left open where the match is weak. The size field is filled for only some rows; it gives once, few, many or a size class.

clone size	V gene	D gene	J gene	CDR3 protein	CDR3 DNA
.	TRBV20-1	.	TRBJ2-5	CSASRGTAKETQYF	TGCAGTGCTAGTAGGGGGACGGCTAAAGAGACCCAGTACTTC
.	TRBV4-1	TRBD1	TRBJ2-2	CASNRTQGAVTGELFF	TGCGCCAGCAACCGAACTCAGGGGGCGGTCACCGGGGAGCTGTTTTTT
.	TRBV14	TRBD1	TRBJ2-1	CASSPWGQPSYNEQFF	TGTGCCAGCAGCCCCTGGGGACAGCCCTCCTACAATGAGCAGTTCTTC
.	TRBV11-2	TRBD2	TRBJ2-5	CASSFTSGGARETQYF	TGTGCCAGCAGCTTTACTAGCGGGGGGGCCCGAGAGACCCAGTACTTC
.	TRBV10-3	.	TRBJ1-2	CAISVEGSGYTF	TGTGCCATCAGTGTGGAAGGGAGCGGCTACACCTTC
.	TRBV7-8	.	TRBJ2-3	CASSLDVVDTQYF	TGTGCCAGCAGCTTAGACGTAGTAGATACGCAGTATTTT
few	TRBV3-1	.	TRBJ1-4	CASSPQGDDEKLFF	TGTGCCAGCAGCCCACAGGGAGACGATGAAAAACTGTTTTTT
.	TRBV20-1	.	TRBJ2-5	CSAREAGARETQYF	TGCAGTGCTAGAGAGGCAGGGGCGCGGGAGACCCAGTACTTC
few	TRBV29-1	.	TRBJ1-5	CSVAWGNNQPQHF	TGCAGCGTTGCATGGGGGAACAATCAGCCCCAGCATTTT
many	TRBV10-3	TRBD2	TRBJ2-1	CAISNSGGVNEQFF	TGTGCCATCAGTAATAGCGGGGGGGTAAATGAGCAGTTCTTC
few	TRBV25-1	.	TRBJ2-6	CASSFNLGSGANVLTF	TGTGCCAGCAGTTTTAATTTAGGCTCTGGGGCCAACGTCCTGACTTTC
.	TRBV20-1	TRBD2	TRBJ2-3	CSARPSGLAGGRTQYF	TGCAGTGCTAGACCGTCAGGACTAGCGGGGGGGCGTACGCAGTATTTT
.	TRBV12-3/TRBV12-4	.	TRBJ1-5	CASSFGGGRNQPQHF	TGTGCCAGCAGTTTTGGGGGGGGAAGGAATCAGCCCCAGCATTTT
.	TRBV12-5	.	TRBJ1-1	CASGLGLGGVTEAFF	TGTGCTAGTGGTTTGGGGCTCGGGGGAGTCACTGAAGCTTTCTTT
.	TRBV20-1	TRBD2	TRBJ2-7	CSARDRSSGLAGRGSYNEQYF	TGCAGTGCTAGAGATCGAAGTTCCGGACTAGCGGGGCGGGGCTCCTACAATGAGCAGTACTTC
.	TRBV27	TRBD1	TRBJ2-5	CASSPYPDRDQETQYF	TGTGCCAGCAGTCCATACCCGGACAGGGACCAAGAGACCCAGTACTTC
few	TRBV2	TRBD1	TRBJ2-4	CASIPDRGIDNIQYF	TGTGCCAGCATACCGGACAGGGGTATCGACAACATTCAGTACTTC
.	TRBV9	TRBD1	TRBJ2-1	CASSVDRGRNNEQFF	TGTGCCAGCAGCGTAGACAGGGGCAGAAACAATGAGCAGTTCTTC
few	TRBV6-2/TRBV6-3	TRBD1	TRBJ1-2	CASSLDRAHGYTF	TGTGCCAGCAGCCTCGACAGGGCCCATGGCTACACCTTC
few	TRBV6-5	TRBD2	TRBJ2-7	CASSYELAGGSYEQYF	TGTGCCAGCAGTTACGAACTAGCGGGGGGCTCCTACGAGCAGTACTTC
few	TRBV29-1	TRBD1	TRBJ2-1	CSINKGQGLYNEQFF	TGCAGCATCAATAAGGGACAGGGGTTATACAATGAGCAGTTCTTC
.	TRBV27	.	TRBJ2-3	CASTGVLDTQYF	TGTGCCAGCACCGGGGTACTAGATACGCAGTATTTT
few	TRBV4-1	TRBD1	TRBJ2-5	CASSQDPGQGGETQYF	TGCGCCAGCAGCCAAGACCCGGGACAGGGAGGAGAGACCCAGTACTTC
.	TRBV5-1	.	TRBJ1-2	CASSLALGPDYGYTF	TGCGCCAGCAGCTTGGCCTTAGGGCCCGACTATGGCTACACCTTC
few	TRBV20-1	.	TRBJ2-5	CSAMRGEDQETQYF	TGCAGTGCTATGAGGGGGGAAGATCAAGAGACCCAGTACTTC
.	TRBV12-3/TRBV12-4	.	TRBJ1-2	CASSLIDGGGYTF	TGTGCCAGCAGTTTAATAGACGGCGGAGGCTACACCTTC
.	TRBV5-1	.	TRBJ2-1	CASSFGRVSSYNEQFF	TGCGCCAGCAGCTTCGGCAGAGTGAGCTCCTACAATGAGCAGTTCTTC
many	TRBV6-5	.	TRBJ1-2	CASSYSAVNYGYTF	TGTGCCAGCAGTTACTCTGCCGTAAACTATGGCTACACCTTC
.	TRBV27	.	TRBJ2-7	CASSLRRYNEQYF	TGTGCCAGCAGTTTACGTCGGTACAATGAGCAGTACTTC
few	TRBV12-3/TRBV12-4	.	TRBJ2-5	CASSSARGETQYF	TGTGCCAGCAGTTCTGCGCGGGGAGAGACCCAGTACTTC
.	TRBV20-1	.	TRBJ1-6	CSARAGQPGPLHF	TGCAGTGCTAGAGCTGGGCAGCCCGGACCCCTCCACTTT
few	TRBV5-1	TRBD1	TRBJ2-1	CASSSGQAVYNEQFF	TGCGCCAGCAGCTCGGGACAGGCTGTCTACAATGAGCAGTTCTTC
few	TRBV11-2	TRBD2	TRBJ2-1	CASSLKRGGHLEQFF	TGTGCCAGCAGCTTGAAGCGGGGGGGACATCTTGAGCAGTTCTTC
.	TRBV6-1	.	TRBJ2-5	CASSALGGRETQYF	TGTGCCAGCAGTGCGCTGGGGGGCCGAGAGACCCAGTACTTC
.	TRBV20-1	TRBD2	TRBJ2-3	CSAPAGLADTQYF	TGCAGTGCGCCAGCGGGACTAGCGGATACGCAGTATTTT
.	TRBV6-1	.	TRBJ2-1	CASRSDRHGVSSYNEQFF	TGTGCCAGCAGATCAGATCGTCACGGGGTTAGCTCCTACAATGAGCAGTTCTTC
.	TRBV12-3/TRBV12-4	.	TRBJ1-2	CSSSFATNYGYTF	TGTTCCAGCAGTTTCGCAACTAACTATGGCTACACCTTC
few	TRBV5-1	.	TRBJ2-1	CASSFRGSTDNEQFF	TGCGCCAGCAGCTTCCGGGGCAGTACCGACAATGAGCAGTTCTTC
.	TRBV12-3/TRBV12-4	.	TRBJ1-2	CASSWGGPGYTF	TGTGCCAGCAGTTGGGGGGGGCCTGGCTACACCTTC
.	TRBV28	.	TRBJ2-1	CASTPREHEQFF	TGTGCCAGCACCCCCAGAGAACATGAGCAGTTCTTC
.	TRBV29-1	.	TRBJ1-2	CSGGPNYGYTF	TGCAGCGGAGGGCCTAACTATGGCTACACCTTC